This entry describes one TCR beta chain. This clonotype was seen many times. Its antigen remains unidentified. The input lacks base qualities; no much larger clone sits a single base away. The data stem from a study of early T cells in non-severe SARS-CoV-2 infection (dated by TCRdb to the early 2020s). With respect to the entire study: Because TCR sequencing was done on bulk RNA from unsorted whole blood, the alpha and beta chains could not be paired. Study-wide findings and limitations: VDJdb matching was skewed toward anti-spike CD8 responses and likely underestimated virus-specific expansions by missing private and CD4 specificities.

A case-control design nested within a healthcare worker cohort in London, UK, was used, with weekly nasopharyngeal swab PCR tests and blood sampling performed. Healthcare workers were enrolled in the week of the UK lockdown, from 23 to 31 March 2020, and were followed every week for up to roughly 15 weeks. Taken from cysteine to phenylalanine, the CDR3 has 13 residues. Kept here is only the CDR3 DNA, which spans 39 bases and is read in frame from base 1. The CDR1 and CDR2 encoded by the germline V gene are SGHAT and FQNNGV. V is pared back by 2 bases and J by 6 bases, with 11 bases lying between the germline termini. To prepare the library, 5' RACE was applied. Sequencing took place on a NextSeq 500. Unique molecular identifiers were attached to individual cDNA molecules in the TCR library protocol so that sequencing error and PCR bias could be corrected. Sequencing covered both TCR alpha and beta chains, and within each sample the abundances of alpha and beta sequences were tightly co-correlated. In the source study's methods: V gene, J gene and CDR3 annotation of TCR sequences was performed with Decombinator V4. TCRs were defined as expanded if a significant change between any two time points was detected under a Poisson model with p below 0.0001. TCR abundances were normalised to the total number of TCRs sequenced per sample and expressed as counts per million. TRAV1-2 paired with TRAJ12, TRAJ20 or TRAJ33 defined MAIT TCRs, while TRAV10 paired with TRAJ18 defined iNKT TCRs. VDJdb, accessed on 1 November 2021, was searched for TCRs annotated for CMV, EBV and SARS-CoV-2, and TCRs annotated for more than one antigen were excluded. Starting from the raw public reads, TCRdb applied fastp trimming at Q25, assembled clones with MiXCR and retained in-frame beta chains. When rows share a CDR3 protein, they turn into one entry using the most common DNA and genes. TCRdb assigned the V and J calls; the authors' analysis was not used. This sample has approximately 75,000 distinct CDR3 sequences in its table, and about 4.9% of those were observed once. The top ten hold approximately 3.6% of the sample.

The receptor chain draws on TRBV11-2 and TRBJ2-7; the D segment cannot be called with confidence. The material sequenced was whole blood, taken at baseline. The sequence was collected from an adult who was a healthcare worker with PCR-confirmed SARS-CoV-2 infection or an uninfected control (not recorded which). The donor label of this sample is uncertain. Here is the DNA: TGTGCCAGCAGCTTAAGGGCGAAAACCGAGCAGTACTTC. Its coded protein is CASSLRAKTEQYF.